The next 15 T cell receptor beta chains were all read from a single sample in a study of cytomegalovirus exposure and HLA in healthy donors. Primers included in the PCR were 60 Vbeta and 13 Jbeta primers. Sequencing was performed with immunoSEQ multiplex PCR; in TCRdb, only in-frame clones are kept and a portion is missing. The sample has around 110,000 clones; under 90% are singletons. Sample: PBMCs. The origin of the receptors is a woman younger than 45 in good health and CMV-seronegative.

V is TRBV5-1 and J is TRBJ2-3; D ambiguous. The germline CDR1 and CDR2 sequences are SGHRS and YFSETQ. CDR3 length equals 14 residues. V shed 2 bases and J shed 0 bases, with 7 bases lying between them. The CDR3: CASSLEFSTDTQYF. Here the CDR3 DNA reads TGCGCCAGCAGCTTAGAGTTTAGCACAGATACGCAGTATTTT.

The rearrangement links TRBV19 to TRBJ2-1; TRBD2 matches at 11 bases. The trim removed 5 bases at V and 12 bases at J, leaving 6 bases unmatched. Germline V lookup: CDR1 LNHDA, CDR2 SQIVND (reference sequence). The CDR3 is made up of 13 amino acids. The CDR3 reads CASSLAGGPWQFF. CDR3 in DNA: TGTGCCAGTAGTTTAGCGGGAGGGCCCTGGCAGTTCTTC.

Turning to this clone: The sample contains more than one DNA sequence encoding this CDR3. The J gene is TRBJ2-5, the V gene TRBV11-2, with D unresolved. This CDR3 comprises 12 residues. The V end was cut by 5 bases, the J end by 0 bases, with 4 bases between. The germline CDR1 and CDR2 sequences are SGHAT and FQNNGV. For the CDR3, the DNA is TGTGCCAGCAGCCGTGACCAAGAGACCCAGTACTTC. Protein product: CASSRDQETQYF.

Only one count was recorded for this clone. The chain has TRBV19 and TRBJ2-2; 7 positions match TRBD2. CDR1 LNHDA and CDR2 SQIVND come from the germline V gene (reference sequence). CDR3 size: 14 residues. The ends lost 4 bases at V and 5 bases at J; junction bases unmatched: 4. This CDR3 is CASSTNGGTGELFF. In DNA, the CDR3 is TGTGCCAGTAGTACTAACGGGGGGACCGGGGAGCTGTTTTTT.

The J gene is TRBJ2-5, the V gene TRBV7-2; the match to TRBD2 covers 8 bases. TRBJ2-7 explains the end of the DNA better; the J call may be wrong. The CDR3 runs to 14 residues. Germline CDR1 reads SGHTA; CDR2 reads FQGNSA. The CDR3 DNA reads as TGTGCCAGCAGCTTAAGTAGCGGGAACTACGAGCAGTACTTC. Protein: CASSLSSGNYEQYF.

The V and J genes are TRBV7-2 and TRBJ2-3, with a weak D call TRBD1 (6 bases). The CDR3 sequence is 14 residues long. Looked up from germline, CDR1 is SGHTA and CDR2 is FQGNSA. Trimming removed 3 bases from V and 5 bases from J, with 12 bases in between. The DNA for the CDR3 is TGTGCCAGCAGCTTGGCCACAGGGAGAGATACGCAGTATTTT. Its translation: CASSLATGRDTQYF. The full variable domain, in which reference TRBV7-2 and TRBJ2-3 provide the parts outside the CDR3, is GAGVSQSPSNKVTEKGKDVELRCDPISGHTALYWYRQSLGQGLEFLIYFQGNSAPDKSGLPSDRFSAERTGGSVSTLTIQRTQQEDSAVYLCASSLATGRDTQYFGPGTRLTVL.

The CDR3 DNA follows: TGTGCCACCAGCAGAGATAGAGCGGGGGACCATGGCTACACCTTC. Residues: CATSRDRAGDHGYTF. The chain joins TRBV15 to TRBJ1-2; a weak D match, TRBD1 (5 bases). The germline V gene has CDR1 LNHNV and CDR2 YYDKDF (reference sequence). This CDR3 is built from 15 residues. V was clipped by 0 bases and J by 6 bases, with 14 bases between them.

The V call is TRBV7-2, the J call TRBJ2-7, with a tentative D call TRBD2 (5 bases). The CDR3 runs 17 residues. Trimming stripped 1 base from V and 2 bases from J, with 18 bases between. Germline V gene sequence: CDR1 SGHTA, CDR2 FQGNSA. CDR3 nucleotides: TGTGCCAGCAGCTTAGAGGCCCATAGCGCCCAGACCTACGAGCAGTACTTC. Its translation: CASSLEAHSAQTYEQYF.

This chain joins TRBV10-1 and TRBJ2-5; 7 bases are shared with TRBD1. The J call may be in error: the DNA end matches TRBJ2-7 better. CDR3 length: 16 amino acids. The V gene's germline CDR1 is WNHNN and CDR2 SYGVQD (reference sequence). This chain's CDR3 is CASSESAMTGIYEQYF. The DNA of the CDR3 is TGCGCCAGCAGTGAGTCCGCAATGACAGGGATCTACGAGCAGTACTTC.

The rearrangement joins TRBV30 to TRBJ2-1, with TRBD2 identical over 9 bases. V dropped 4 bases and J dropped 9; count of bases not matched to a gene: 1. Per the germline V gene, CDR1 is GTSNPN and CDR2 is SVGIG (reference sequence). CDR3 size: 11 residues. The CDR3 region is CAWTSGTEQFF. The CDR3 nucleotides are TGTGCCTGGACTAGCGGGACTGAGCAGTTCTTC.

The chain combines TRBV28 with TRBJ1-1, with D uncertain. CDR3 length: 14 amino acids. Trimming removed 4 bases at V and 1 base at J, with 10 bases between. Germline values: CDR1 MDHEN, CDR2 SYDVKM. The CDR3 loop is CASSSGSWNTEAFF. DNA of the CDR3: TGTGCCAGCAGTTCGGGTTCGTGGAACACTGAAGCTTTCTTT.

In the case of this clone: The sample contains more than one DNA sequence encoding this CDR3. The J gene is TRBJ2-1, the V gene TRBV9; TRBD2 agrees at 11 bases. The CDR3 sequence is 15 residues long. Germline trimming cut 2 bases from V and 3 bases from J; bases unmatched to any gene: 1. In germline, CDR1 is SGDLS, CDR2 YYNGEE. CDR3 in amino acids: CASSVTSGSYNEQFF. CDR3 coding DNA: TGTGCCAGCAGCGTTACTAGCGGGAGCTACAATGAGCAGTTCTTC.

The chain links TRBV14 to TRBJ1-3; the D gene is possibly TRBD1 (5 bases). The length of the CDR3 is 14 residues. The ends were cut back, 3 bases at V and 5 bases at J, with 11 bases in the middle. From germline, CDR1 is SGHDN and CDR2 FVKESK. In DNA, the CDR3 is TGTGCCAGCAGCCAGGGGCCAGGGAGAAACACCATATATTTT. The encoded protein is CASSQGPGRNTIYF.

The genes are TRBV5-1 and TRBJ1-1, with 9 bases lining up with TRBD1. V trimming: 4 bases; J trimming: 5 bases; junction bases outside the gene matches: 9. Germline CDR1 is SGHRS and CDR2 is YFSETQ. The CDR3 has 15 residues. The CDR3 DNA sequence: TGCGCCAGCAGCCCTGGACAGGGGTTCGGAACTGAAGCTTTCTTT. Amino acids: CASSPGQGFGTEAFF.

The rearrangement uses TRBV18 and TRBJ1-2; the D gene is possibly TRBD1 (6 bases). Germline loops: CDR1 KGHSH, CDR2 LQKENI. V lost 3 bases and J 1 base, leaving 18 bases between the germline ends. This CDR3 has 17 residues. The CDR3 DNA sequence: TGTGCCAGCTCACCCCTCCCGGGTCAGGGGTTTAACTATGGCTACACCTTC. Its protein product is CASSPLPGQGFNYGYTF.